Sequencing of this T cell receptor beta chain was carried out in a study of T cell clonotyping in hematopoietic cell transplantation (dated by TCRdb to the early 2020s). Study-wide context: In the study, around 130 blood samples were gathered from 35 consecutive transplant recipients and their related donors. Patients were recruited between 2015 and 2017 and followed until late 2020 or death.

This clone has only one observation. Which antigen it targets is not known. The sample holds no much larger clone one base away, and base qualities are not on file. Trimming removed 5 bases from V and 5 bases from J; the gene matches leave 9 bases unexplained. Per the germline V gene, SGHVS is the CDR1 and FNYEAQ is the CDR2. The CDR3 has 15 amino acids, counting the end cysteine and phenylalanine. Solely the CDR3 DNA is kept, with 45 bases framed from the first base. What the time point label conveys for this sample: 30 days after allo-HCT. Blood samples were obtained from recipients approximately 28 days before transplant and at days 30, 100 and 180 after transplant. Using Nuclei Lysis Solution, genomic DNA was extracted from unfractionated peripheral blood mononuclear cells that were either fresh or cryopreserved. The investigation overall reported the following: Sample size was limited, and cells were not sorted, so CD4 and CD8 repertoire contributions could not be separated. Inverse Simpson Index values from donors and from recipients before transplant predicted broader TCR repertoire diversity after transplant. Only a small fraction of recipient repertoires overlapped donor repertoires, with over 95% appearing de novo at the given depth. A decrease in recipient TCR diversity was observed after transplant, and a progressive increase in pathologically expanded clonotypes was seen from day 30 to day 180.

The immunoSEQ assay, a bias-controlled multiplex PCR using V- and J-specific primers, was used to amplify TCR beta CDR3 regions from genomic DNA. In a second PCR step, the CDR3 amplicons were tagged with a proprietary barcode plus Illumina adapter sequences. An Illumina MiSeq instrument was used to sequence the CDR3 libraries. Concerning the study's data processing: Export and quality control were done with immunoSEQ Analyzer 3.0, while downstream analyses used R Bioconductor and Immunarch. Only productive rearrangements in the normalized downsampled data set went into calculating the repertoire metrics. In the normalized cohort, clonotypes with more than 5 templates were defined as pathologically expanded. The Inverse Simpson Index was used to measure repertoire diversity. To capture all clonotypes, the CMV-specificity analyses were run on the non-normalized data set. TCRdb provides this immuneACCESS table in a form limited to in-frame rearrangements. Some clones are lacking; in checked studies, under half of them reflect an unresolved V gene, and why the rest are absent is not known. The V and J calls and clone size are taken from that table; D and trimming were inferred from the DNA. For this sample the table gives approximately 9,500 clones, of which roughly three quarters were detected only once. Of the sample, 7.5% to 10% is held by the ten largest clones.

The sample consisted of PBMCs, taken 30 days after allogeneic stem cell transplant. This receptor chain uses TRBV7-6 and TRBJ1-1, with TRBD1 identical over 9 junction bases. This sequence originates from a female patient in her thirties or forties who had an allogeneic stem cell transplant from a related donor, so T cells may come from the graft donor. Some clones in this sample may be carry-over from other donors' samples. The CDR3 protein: CASSARGQGTTEAFF. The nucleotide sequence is TGTGCCAGCAGCGCCCGTGGACAGGGGACGACTGAAGCTTTCTTT.